This T cell receptor (beta chain) was documented in a study of blood T cell repertoires in COVID-19. About the research overall: Sites in the United States, Italy and Spain provided acute and convalescent COVID-19 samples.

Germline V CDR1 and CDR2: PRHDT, FYEKMQ (reference sequence). V lost 1 base, J lost 4 bases, and 10 bases lay in between. CDR3 length: 14 residues. Using immunoSEQ multiplex PCR, the repertoire was profiled, and TCRdb retains in-frame clones only, with some absent. The sample has roughly 190,000 clones, 70% to 80% seen once; the top ten hold roughly 7.8%. Sequences were obtained from peripheral blood. The TCR sequence derives from a woman between 50 and 59 years old with active or convalescent COVID-19. V usage is TRBV13 and J usage is TRBJ1-2, with D possibly matching TRBD1 (6 bases). As DNA, the CDR3 is TGTGCCAGCAGCTTAGAGGGGGACGGCTATGGCTACACCTTC. It specifies CASSLEGDGYGYTF. Full variable domain (outside the CDR3, taken from reference TRBV13 and TRBJ1-2): AAGVIQSPRHLIKEKRETATLKCYPIPRHDTVYWYQQGPGQDPQFLISFYEKMQSDKGSIPDRFSAQQFSDYHSELNMSSLELGDSALYFCASSLEGDGYGYTFGSGTRLTVV.